The T cell receptor (beta chain) described here comes from a study of blood T cell repertoires in COVID-19. Turning to the study itself: Nucleic acid was either cDNA or gDNA, and it came from T cells, B-cell-depleted T cells, or PBMCs.

The method was immunoSEQ multiplex PCR; TCRdb's version includes in-frame clones alone and lacks a portion of them. Among about 280,000 clones listed, roughly 87% were seen once. Deletions cut 8 bases from V and 3 bases from J, with 11 bases between. Germline V lookup: CDR1 MNHNY, CDR2 SVGAGI (reference sequence). The CDR3 is 12 residues long. This chain joins TRBV6-6 and TRBJ2-7; weak D call: TRBD2 (5 bases). Sequencing was carried out using peripheral blood. This clonotype originated in a human donor in a cohort sampled during active COVID-19. The CDR3: CASRGPNYEQYF. The CDR3 DNA is TGTGCCAGCCGGGGTCCTAACTACGAGCAGTACTTC.